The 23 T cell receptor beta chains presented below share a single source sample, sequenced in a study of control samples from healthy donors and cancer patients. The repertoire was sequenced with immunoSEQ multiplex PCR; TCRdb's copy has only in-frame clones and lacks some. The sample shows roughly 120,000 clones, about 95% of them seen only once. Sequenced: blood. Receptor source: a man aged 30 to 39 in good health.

CDR3 nucleotide sequence: TGTGCCAGCAGCTTGGTTCCAGGGCAGGGCTACACCTTC. Residues: CASSLVPGQGYTF. This rearrangement joins TRBV5-6 to TRBJ1-2; D perhaps matches TRBD1 (5 bases). The germline CDR1 and CDR2 sequences are SGHDT and YYEEEE. The V gene lost 0 bases and the J gene lost 8 bases, with 11 bases spanning the gap. This CDR3 is 13 amino acids long.

CDR3 in amino acids: CASSQDWGSGGPMTQYF. CDR3 in DNA: TGCGCCAGCAGCCAAGATTGGGGTAGCGGGGGCCCCATGACCCAGTACTTC. J is TRBJ2-5 and V is TRBV4-3; TRBD2 agrees at 9 bases. This CDR3 spans 17 amino acids. With 0 bases clipped from V and 7 bases from J, the junction kept 12 bases outside the gene matches. Germline V gives CDR1 LGHNA, CDR2 YSLEER.

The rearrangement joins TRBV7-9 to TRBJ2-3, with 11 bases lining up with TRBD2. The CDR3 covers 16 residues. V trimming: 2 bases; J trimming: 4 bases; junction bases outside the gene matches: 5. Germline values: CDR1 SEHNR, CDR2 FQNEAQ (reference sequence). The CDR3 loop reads CASSLLAGGTSDTQYF. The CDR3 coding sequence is TGTGCCAGCAGCTTACTAGCGGGGGGAACGTCAGATACGCAGTATTTT.

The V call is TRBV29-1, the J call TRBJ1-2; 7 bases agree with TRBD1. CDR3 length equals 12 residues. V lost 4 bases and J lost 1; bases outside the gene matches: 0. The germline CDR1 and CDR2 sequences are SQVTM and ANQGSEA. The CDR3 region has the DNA TGCAGCGTTGGGGACAGTAACTATGGCTACACCTTC. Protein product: CSVGDSNYGYTF.

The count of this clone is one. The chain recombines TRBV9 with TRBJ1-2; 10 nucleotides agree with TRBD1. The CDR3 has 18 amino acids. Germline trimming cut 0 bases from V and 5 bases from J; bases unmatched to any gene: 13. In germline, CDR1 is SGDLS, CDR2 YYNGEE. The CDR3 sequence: CASSVAVGGDRGGYGYTF. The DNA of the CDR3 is TGTGCCAGCAGCGTAGCCGTGGGTGGGGACAGGGGAGGATATGGCTACACCTTC. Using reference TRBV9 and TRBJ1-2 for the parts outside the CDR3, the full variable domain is DSGVTQTPKHLITATGQRVTLRCSPRSGDLSVYWYQQSLDQGLQFLIQYYNGEERAKGNILERFSAQQFPDLHSELNLSSLELGDSALYFCASSVAVGGDRGGYGYTFGSGTRLTVV.

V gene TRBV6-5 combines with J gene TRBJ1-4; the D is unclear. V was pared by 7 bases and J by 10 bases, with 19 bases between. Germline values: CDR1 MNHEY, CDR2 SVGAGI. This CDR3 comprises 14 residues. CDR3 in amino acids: CASKVRQDTGKLFF. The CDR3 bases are TGTGCCAGCAAGGTCCGGCAGGATACGGGAAAACTGTTTTTT.

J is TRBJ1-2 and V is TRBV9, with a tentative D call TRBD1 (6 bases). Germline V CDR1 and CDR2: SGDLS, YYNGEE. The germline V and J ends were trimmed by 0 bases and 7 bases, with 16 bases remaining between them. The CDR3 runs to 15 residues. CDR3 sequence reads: CASSVVDNGGLGYTF. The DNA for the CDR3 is TGTGCCAGCAGCGTAGTAGACAATGGGGGGCTTGGCTACACCTTC.

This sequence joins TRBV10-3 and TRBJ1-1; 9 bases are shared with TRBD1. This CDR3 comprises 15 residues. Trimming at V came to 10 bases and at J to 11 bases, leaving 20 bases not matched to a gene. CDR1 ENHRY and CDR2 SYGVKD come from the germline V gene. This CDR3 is CATRPGQGVTQGAFF. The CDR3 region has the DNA TGTGCCACCCGCCCGGGACAGGGTGTGACCCAAGGGGCTTTCTTT.

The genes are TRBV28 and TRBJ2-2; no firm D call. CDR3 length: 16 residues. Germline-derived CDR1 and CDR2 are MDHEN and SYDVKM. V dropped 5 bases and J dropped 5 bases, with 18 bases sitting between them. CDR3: CASSPRTGSRTGELFF. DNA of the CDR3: TGTGCCAGCAGTCCCCGCACGGGCTCGCGAACCGGGGAGCTGTTTTTT.

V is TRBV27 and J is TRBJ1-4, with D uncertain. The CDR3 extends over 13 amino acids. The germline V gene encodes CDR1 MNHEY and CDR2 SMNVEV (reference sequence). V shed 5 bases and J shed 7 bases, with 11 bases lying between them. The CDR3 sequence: CASSPYTGEKLFF. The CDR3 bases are TGTGCCAGCAGTCCTTATACCGGTGAAAAACTGTTTTTT.

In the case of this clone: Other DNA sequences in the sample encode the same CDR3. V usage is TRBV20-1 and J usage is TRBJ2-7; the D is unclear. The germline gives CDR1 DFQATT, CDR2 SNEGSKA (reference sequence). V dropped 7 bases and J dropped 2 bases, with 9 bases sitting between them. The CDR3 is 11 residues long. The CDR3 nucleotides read TGCAGTGTAGGTGGTCCCTACGAGCAGTACTTC. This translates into CSVGGPYEQYF.

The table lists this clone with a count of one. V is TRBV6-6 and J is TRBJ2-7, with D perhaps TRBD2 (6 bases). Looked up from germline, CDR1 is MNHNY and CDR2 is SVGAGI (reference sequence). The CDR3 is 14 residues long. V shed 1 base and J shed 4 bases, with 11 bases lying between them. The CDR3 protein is CASSYLSGPYEQYF. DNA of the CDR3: TGTGCCAGCAGTTACTTGAGCGGGCCTTACGAGCAGTACTTC.

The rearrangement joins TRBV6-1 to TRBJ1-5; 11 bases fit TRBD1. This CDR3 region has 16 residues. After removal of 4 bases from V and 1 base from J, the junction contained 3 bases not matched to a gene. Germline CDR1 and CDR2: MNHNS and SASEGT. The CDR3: CASSGTGGASNQPQHF. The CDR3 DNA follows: TGTGCCAGCAGTGGGACAGGGGGCGCGAGCAATCAGCCCCAGCATTTT.

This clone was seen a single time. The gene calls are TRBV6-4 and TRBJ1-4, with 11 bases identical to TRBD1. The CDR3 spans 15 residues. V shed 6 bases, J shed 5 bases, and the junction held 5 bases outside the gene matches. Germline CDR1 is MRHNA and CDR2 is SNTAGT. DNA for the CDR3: TGTGCCAGCAGCCGGACAGGGGGCGCGAATGAAAAACTGTTTTTT. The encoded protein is CASSRTGGANEKLFF.

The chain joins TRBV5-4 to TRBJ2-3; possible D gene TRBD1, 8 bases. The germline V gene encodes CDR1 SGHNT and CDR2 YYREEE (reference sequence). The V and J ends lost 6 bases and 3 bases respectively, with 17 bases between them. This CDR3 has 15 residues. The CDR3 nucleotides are TGTGCCAGCACTCCGACAGGGGAGGGAACAGATACGCAGTATTTT. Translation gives CASTPTGEGTDTQYF.

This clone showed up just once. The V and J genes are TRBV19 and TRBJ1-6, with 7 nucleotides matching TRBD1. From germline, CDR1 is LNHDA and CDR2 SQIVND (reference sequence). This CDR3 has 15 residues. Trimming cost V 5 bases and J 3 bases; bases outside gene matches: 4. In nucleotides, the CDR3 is TGTGCCAGTAGTCTCGGGACAGTCTATAATTCACCCCTCCACTTT. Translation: CASSLGTVYNSPLHF.

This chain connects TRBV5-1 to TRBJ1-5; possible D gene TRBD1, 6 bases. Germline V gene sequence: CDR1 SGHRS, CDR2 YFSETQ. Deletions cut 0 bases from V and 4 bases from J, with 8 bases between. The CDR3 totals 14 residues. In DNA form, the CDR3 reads TGCGCCAGCAGCTTGGTAGGGGGAAATCAGCCCCAGCATTTT. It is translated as CASSLVGGNQPQHF.

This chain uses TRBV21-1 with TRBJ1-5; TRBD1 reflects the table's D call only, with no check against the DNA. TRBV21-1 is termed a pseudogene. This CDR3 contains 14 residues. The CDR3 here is CASSKDSTDQPQHF. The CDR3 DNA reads TGTGCCAGCAGCAAAGACAGCACCGATCAGCCCCAGCATTTT.

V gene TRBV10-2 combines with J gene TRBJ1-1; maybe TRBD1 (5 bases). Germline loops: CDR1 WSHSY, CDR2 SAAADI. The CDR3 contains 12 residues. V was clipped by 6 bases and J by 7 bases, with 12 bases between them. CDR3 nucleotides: TGCGCCAGCAGCCGCTCTACAGGTGAAGCTTTCTTT. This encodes CASSRSTGEAFF.

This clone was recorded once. CDR3 residues: CASSEKEHYGYTF. As DNA, the CDR3 is TGCGCCAGCAGCGAGAAGGAGCACTATGGCTACACCTTC. The rearrangement uses TRBV5-1 and TRBJ1-2; D is uncertain. The CDR3 totals 13 residues. The germline gives CDR1 SGHRS, CDR2 YFSETQ. The V end was cut by 4 bases, the J end by 3 bases, with 10 bases between.

The DNA of the CDR3 is TGCAGCGTTGCGGCAAGGCGACACTACAATGAGCAGTTCTTC. Translating it yields CSVAARRHYNEQFF. The chain uses TRBV29-1 and TRBJ2-1; D remains ambiguous. The germline V gene has CDR1 SQVTM and CDR2 ANQGSEA. V gave up 4 bases and J gave up 3 bases, with 13 bases separating them. The CDR3 runs 14 residues.

The CDR3 here is CATSTLDSYYNEQFF. The CDR3 bases are TGTGCCACCAGCACTTTGGACAGCTACTACAATGAGCAGTTCTTC. This chain links TRBV15 with TRBJ2-1, with D possibly TRBD1 on 6 matching bases. This CDR3 contains 15 residues. Germline assignment: CDR1 LNHNV and CDR2 YYDKDF (reference sequence). Trimming shortened V by 4 bases and J by 3 bases, and 13 bases separated the two germline ends.

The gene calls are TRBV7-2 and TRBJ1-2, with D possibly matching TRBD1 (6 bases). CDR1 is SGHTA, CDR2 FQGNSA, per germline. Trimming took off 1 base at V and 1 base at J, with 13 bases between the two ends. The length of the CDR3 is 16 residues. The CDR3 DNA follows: TGTGCCAGCAGCTTAGGATACAGGGATTTTAACTATGGCTACACCTTC. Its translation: CASSLGYRDFNYGYTF.